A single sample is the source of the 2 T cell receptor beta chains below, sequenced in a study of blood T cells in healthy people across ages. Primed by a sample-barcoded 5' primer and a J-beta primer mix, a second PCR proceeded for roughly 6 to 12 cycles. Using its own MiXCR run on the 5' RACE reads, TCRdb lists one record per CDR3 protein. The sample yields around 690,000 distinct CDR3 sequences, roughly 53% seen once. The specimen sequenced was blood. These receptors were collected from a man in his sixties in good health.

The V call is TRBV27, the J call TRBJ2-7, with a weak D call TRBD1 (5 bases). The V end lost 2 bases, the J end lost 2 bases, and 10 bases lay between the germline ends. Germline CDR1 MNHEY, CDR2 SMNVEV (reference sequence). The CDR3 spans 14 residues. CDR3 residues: CASSLRGIPYEQYF. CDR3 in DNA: TGTGCCAGCAGTTTAAGGGGAATCCCCTACGAGCAGTACTTC.

CDR3 in amino acids: CATSDPGQTDTQYF. As DNA, the CDR3 is TGTGCCACCAGTGACCCTGGACAGACAGATACGCAGTATTTT. The chain employs TRBV24-1 and TRBJ2-3; possibly TRBD1 for D (6 bases). V lost 4 bases and J 3 bases, leaving 10 bases between the germline ends. There are 14 residues in the CDR3. Germline CDR1 KGHDR, CDR2 SFDVKD.